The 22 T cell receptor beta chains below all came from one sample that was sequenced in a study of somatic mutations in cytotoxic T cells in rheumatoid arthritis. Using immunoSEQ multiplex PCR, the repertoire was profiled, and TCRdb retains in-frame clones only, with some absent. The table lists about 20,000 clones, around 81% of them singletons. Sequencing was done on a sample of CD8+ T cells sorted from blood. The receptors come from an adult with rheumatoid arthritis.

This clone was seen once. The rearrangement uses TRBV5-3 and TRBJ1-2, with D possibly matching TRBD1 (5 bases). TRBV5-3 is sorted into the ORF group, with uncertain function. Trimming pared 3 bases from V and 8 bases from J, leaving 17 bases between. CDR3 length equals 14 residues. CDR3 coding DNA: TGTGCCAGAAGCTACCGGGACCTCAATGGGGGCTACACCTTC. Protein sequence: CARSYRDLNGGYTF.

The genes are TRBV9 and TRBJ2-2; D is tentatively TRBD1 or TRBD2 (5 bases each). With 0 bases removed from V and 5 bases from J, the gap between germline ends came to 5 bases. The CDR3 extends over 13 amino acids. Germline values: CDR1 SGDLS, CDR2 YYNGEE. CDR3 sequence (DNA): TGTGCCAGCAGCGTAGGGGGGACCGGGGAGCTGTTTTTT. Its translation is CASSVGGTGELFF.

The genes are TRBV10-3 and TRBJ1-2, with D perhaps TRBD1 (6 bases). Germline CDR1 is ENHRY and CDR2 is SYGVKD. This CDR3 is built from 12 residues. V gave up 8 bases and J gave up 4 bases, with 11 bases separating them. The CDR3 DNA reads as TGTGCCATCGGTGGGGGCAGCTATGGCTACACCTTC. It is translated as CAIGGGSYGYTF.

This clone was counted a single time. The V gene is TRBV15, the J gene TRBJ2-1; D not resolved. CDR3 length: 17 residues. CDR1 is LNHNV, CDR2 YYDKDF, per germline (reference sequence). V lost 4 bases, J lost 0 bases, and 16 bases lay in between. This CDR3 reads CATSITGRPSSYNEQFF. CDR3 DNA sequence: TGTGCCACCAGCATTACTGGGCGCCCAAGCTCCTACAATGAGCAGTTCTTC.

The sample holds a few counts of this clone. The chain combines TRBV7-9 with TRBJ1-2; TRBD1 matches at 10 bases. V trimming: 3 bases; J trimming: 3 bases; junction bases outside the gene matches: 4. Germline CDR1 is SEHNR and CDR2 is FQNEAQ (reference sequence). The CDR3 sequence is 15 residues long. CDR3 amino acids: CASSFLTGGDYGYTF. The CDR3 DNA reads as TGTGCCAGCAGCTTTTTGACAGGGGGCGACTATGGCTACACCTTC. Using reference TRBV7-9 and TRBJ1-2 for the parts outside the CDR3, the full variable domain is DTGVSQNPRHKITKRGQNVTFRCDPISEHNRLYWYRQTLGQGPEFLTYFQNEAQLEKSRLLSDRFSAERPKGSFSTLEIQRTEQGDSAMYLCASSFLTGGDYGYTFGSGTRLTVV.

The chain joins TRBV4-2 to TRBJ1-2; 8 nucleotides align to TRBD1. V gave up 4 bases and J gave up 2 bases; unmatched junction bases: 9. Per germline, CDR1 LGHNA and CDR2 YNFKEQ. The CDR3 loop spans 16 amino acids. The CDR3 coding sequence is TGTGCCAGCAGCCTGCCACCGGGACAGGAGAACTATGGCTACACCTTC. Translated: CASSLPPGQENYGYTF.

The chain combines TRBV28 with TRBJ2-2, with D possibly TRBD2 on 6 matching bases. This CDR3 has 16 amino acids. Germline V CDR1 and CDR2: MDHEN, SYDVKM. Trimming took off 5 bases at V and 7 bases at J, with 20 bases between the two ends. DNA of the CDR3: TGTGCCAGCAGTACCCTCGGGACTGGGGACGGCGGGGAGCTGTTTTTT. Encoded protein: CASSTLGTGDGGELFF.

CDR3 sequence: CASSYPRGGPGELFF. The CDR3 DNA sequence: TGTGCCAGCAGTTACCCGCGGGGGGGGCCCGGGGAGCTGTTTTTT. V usage is TRBV6-5 and J usage is TRBJ2-2; TRBD2 matches at 9 bases. Germline loops: CDR1 MNHEY, CDR2 SVGAGI. J lost 6 bases, V lost 2 bases, and 4 bases had no gene match. The CDR3 is made up of 15 amino acids.

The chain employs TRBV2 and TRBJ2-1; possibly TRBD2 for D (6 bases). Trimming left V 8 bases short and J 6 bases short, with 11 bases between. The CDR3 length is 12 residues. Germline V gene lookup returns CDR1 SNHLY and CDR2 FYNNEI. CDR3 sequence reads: CASFGRVNEQFF. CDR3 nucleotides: TGTGCCAGCTTCGGGAGAGTCAATGAGCAGTTCTTC.

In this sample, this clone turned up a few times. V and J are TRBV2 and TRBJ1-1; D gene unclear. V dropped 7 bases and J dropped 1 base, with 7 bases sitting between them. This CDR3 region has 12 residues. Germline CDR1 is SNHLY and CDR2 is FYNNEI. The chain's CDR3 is CASKAGNTEAFF. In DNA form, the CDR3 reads TGTGCCAGCAAAGCTGGGAACACTGAAGCTTTCTTT.

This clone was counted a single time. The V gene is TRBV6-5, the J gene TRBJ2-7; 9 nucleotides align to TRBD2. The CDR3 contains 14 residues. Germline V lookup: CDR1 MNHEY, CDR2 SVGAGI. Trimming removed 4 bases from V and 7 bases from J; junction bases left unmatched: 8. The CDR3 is CASSLAGGFGEQYF. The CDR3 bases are TGTGCCAGCAGTTTGGCGGGAGGGTTCGGGGAGCAGTACTTC.

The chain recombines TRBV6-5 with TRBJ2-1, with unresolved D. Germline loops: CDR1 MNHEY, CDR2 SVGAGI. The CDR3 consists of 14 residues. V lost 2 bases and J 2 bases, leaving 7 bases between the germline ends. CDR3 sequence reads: CASSYAGPYNEQFF. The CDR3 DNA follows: TGTGCCAGCAGTTACGCCGGGCCCTACAATGAGCAGTTCTTC.

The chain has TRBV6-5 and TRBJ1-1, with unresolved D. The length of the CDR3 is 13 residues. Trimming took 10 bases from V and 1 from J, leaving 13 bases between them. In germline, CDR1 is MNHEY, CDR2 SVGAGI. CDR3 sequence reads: CATGIRPNTEAFF. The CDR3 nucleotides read TGTGCCACAGGCATACGGCCGAACACTGAAGCTTTCTTT.

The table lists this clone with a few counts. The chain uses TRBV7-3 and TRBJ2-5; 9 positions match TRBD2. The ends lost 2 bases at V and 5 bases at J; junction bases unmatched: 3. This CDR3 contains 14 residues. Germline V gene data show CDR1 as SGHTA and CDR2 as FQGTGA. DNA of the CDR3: TGTGCCAGCAGCTTAGCGGGAGGGGCTGAGACCCAGTACTTC. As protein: CASSLAGGAETQYF.

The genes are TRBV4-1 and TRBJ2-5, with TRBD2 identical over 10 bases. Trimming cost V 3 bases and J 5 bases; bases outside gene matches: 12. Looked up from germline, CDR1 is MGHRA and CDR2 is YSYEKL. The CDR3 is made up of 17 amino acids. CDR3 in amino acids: CASSQRASGSGWETQYF. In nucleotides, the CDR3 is TGCGCCAGCAGCCAGCGCGCTAGCGGGAGCGGTTGGGAGACCCAGTACTTC.

The CDR3 sequence is CASSQDFRGSYEQYF. DNA for the CDR3: TGCGCCAGCAGCCAAGATTTCCGAGGGTCCTACGAGCAGTACTTC. The chain employs TRBV4-3 and TRBJ2-7, with D maybe TRBD2 (5 bases). V dropped 0 bases and J dropped 1 base, with 10 bases sitting between them. Germline V gives CDR1 LGHNA, CDR2 YSLEER. The CDR3 sequence is 15 residues long.

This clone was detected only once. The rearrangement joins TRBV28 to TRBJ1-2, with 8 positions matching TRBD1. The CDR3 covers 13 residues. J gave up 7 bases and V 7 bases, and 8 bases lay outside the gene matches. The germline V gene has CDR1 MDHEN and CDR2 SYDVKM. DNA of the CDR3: TGTGCCAGCACTAAGACAGGGGCGGGTGGCTACACCTTC. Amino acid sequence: CASTKTGAGGYTF.

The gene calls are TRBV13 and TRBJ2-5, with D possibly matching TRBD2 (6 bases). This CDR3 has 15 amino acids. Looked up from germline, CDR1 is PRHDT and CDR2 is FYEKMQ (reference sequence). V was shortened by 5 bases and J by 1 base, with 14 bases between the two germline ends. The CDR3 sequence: CASSGRGSGQETQYF. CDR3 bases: TGTGCCAGCAGCGGCCGGGGTAGCGGCCAAGAGACCCAGTACTTC.

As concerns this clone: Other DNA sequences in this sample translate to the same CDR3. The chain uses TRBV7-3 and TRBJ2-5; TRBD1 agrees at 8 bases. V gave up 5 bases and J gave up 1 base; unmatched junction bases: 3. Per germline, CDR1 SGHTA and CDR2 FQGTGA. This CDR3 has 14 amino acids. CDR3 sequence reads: CASSLTGGQETQYF. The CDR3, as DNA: TGTGCCAGCAGCCTTACAGGGGGCCAAGAGACCCAGTACTTC.

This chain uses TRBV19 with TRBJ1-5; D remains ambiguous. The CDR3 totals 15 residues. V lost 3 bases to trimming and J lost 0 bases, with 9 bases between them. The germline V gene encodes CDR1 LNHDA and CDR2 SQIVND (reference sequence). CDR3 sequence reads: CASSMAAHSNQPQHF. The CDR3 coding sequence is TGTGCCAGTAGTATGGCAGCCCATAGCAATCAGCCCCAGCATTTT. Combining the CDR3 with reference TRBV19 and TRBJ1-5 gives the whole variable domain DGGITQSPKYLFRKEGQNVTLSCEQNLNHDAMYWYRQDPGQGLRLIYYSQIVNDFQKGDIAEGYSVSREKKESFPLTVTSAQKNPTAFYLCASSMAAHSNQPQHFGDGTRLSIL.

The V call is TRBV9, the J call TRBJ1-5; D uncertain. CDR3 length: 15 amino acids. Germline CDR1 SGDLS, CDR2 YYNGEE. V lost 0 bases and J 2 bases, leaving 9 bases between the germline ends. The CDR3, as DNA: TGTGCCAGCAGCGTAGGAGGCGGGGGCAATCAGCCCCAGCATTTT. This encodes CASSVGGGGNQPQHF.

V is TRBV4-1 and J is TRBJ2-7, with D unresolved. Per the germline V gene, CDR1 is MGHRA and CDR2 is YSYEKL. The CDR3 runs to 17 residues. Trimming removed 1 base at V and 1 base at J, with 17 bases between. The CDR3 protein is CASSQVSVVPRSYEQYF. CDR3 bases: TGCGCCAGCAGCCAAGTATCTGTGGTGCCTAGGTCCTACGAGCAGTACTTC.